This T cell receptor beta chain was captured in a study of shared clonotypes between healthy human individuals. Whole-study context: The people who gave samples were two women and three men aged 18 to 49.

It was approximately 280 ng DNA, roughly 30,000 T cell genomes, that went into each replicate PCR of unsorted PBMC. In the authors' methods: Junction-only sequences without quality scores came from ImmunoSEQ, so filtering differed. Libraries were prepared by immunoSEQ multiplex PCR; TCRdb keeps only in-frame clonotypes and omits some of them. Clonal size and the V and J genes are those of that table, whereas D and trimming came from the DNA. Counted here are fewer than 700,000 clones, roughly 79% occurring once; the ten biggest clones make up about 12%. CDR3 size: 12 residues. Germline CDR1 reads SGHKS; CDR2 reads YYEKEE (reference sequence). The V and J ends lost 8 bases and 2 bases respectively, with 10 bases between them.

This sequence was found in a woman aged 35 to 49 in good health. Some clones in this sample may be carry-over from other donors' samples. The chain is built from TRBV5-5 and TRBJ1-2; possibly TRBD1 for D (6 bases). The material sequenced was PBMCs. This chain's CDR3 is CASTDSNYGYTF. The CDR3 coding sequence is TGTGCCAGTACGGACAGCAACTATGGCTACACCTTC.